Listed below are T cell receptor beta chains from one sample, sequenced in a study of blood T cell repertoires in COVID-19. Profiling relied on immunoSEQ multiplex PCR, and the TCRdb table lists in-frame clones only, not all of them. The table lists a few hundred thousand clones, about 90% of them singletons. Sequencing input: peripheral blood. The receptors stem from a woman between 65 and 79 years old with COVID-19, enrolled during active disease. Each CDR3 is given with its conserved first and last residue. A D gene is named only where the DNA matches it firmly. Rows may omit the clone size; those that give it use once, few, many or a size class.

clone_size,j_call,v_call,d_call,cdr3_nt,cdr3_aa
few,TRBJ2-2,TRBV19,TRBD2,TGTGCCAGTAGTAAATCTAGCGGAGACCTCGGGGAGCTGTTTTTT,CASSKSSGDLGELFF
NA,TRBJ2-6,TRBV6-5,NA,TGTGCCAGCAGGCCGAGCGCGGGGGCCAACGTCCTGACTTTC,CASRPSAGANVLTF
NA,TRBJ1-2,TRBV7-3,NA,TGTGCCAGCAGTCCAACCGGTCCCTATGGCTACACCTTC,CASSPTGPYGYTF
once,TRBJ1-2,TRBV20-1,NA,TGCAGTGCTCGTGTAATGGGGGGTGGCTACACCTTC,CSARVMGGGYTF
NA,TRBJ2-5,TRBV7-2,TRBD2,TGTGCCAGCAGCTTAGCAGGGACTAGCATTGAGACCCAGTACTTC,CASSLAGTSIETQYF
NA,TRBJ2-3,TRBV4-1,NA,TGCGCCAGCAGCCAAAGTCCCCCAGGGGGGACAGATACGCAGTATTTT,CASSQSPPGGTDTQYF
once,TRBJ2-1,TRBV7-2,TRBD1,TGTGCCAGCAGTCCTATTGCGACAGGGGGCGCCCGTTACAATGAGCAGTTCTTC,CASSPIATGGARYNEQFF
NA,TRBJ2-7,TRBV29-1,NA,TGCAGCGTTGAAGATCGAGCAGGGGGGCTCTACGAGCAGTACTTC,CSVEDRAGGLYEQYF
NA,TRBJ1-5,TRBV6-2/TRBV6-3,TRBD1,TGTGCCAGCAGCCTGACAGGGTTTGGCAATCAGCCCCAGCATTTT,CASSLTGFGNQPQHF
NA,TRBJ2-5,TRBV28,NA,TGTGCCAGCAGTTTGATTATCGGCAGGGAAGAGACCCAGTACTTC,CASSLIIGREETQYF